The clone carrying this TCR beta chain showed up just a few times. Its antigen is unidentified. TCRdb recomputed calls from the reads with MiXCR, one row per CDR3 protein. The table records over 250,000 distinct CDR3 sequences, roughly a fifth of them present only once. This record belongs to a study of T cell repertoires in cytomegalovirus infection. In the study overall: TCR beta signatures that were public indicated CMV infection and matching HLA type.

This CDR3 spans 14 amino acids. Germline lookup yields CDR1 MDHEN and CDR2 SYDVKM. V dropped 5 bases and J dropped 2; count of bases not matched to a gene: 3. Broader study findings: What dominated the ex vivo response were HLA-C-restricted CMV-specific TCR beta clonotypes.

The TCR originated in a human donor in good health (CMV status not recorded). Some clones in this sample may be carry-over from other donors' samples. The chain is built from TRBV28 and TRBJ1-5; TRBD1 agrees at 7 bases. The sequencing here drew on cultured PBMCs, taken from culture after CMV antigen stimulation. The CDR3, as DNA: TGTGCCAGCAGTCCGGGACAGCGCAATCAGCCCCAGCATTTT. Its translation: CASSPGQRNQPQHF. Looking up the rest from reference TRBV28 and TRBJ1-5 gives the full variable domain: DVKVTQSSRYLVKRTGEKVFLECVQDMDHENMFWYRQDPGLGLRLIYFSYDVKMKEKGDIPEGYSVSREKKERFSLILESASTNQTSMYLCASSPGQRNQPQHFGDGTRLSIL.